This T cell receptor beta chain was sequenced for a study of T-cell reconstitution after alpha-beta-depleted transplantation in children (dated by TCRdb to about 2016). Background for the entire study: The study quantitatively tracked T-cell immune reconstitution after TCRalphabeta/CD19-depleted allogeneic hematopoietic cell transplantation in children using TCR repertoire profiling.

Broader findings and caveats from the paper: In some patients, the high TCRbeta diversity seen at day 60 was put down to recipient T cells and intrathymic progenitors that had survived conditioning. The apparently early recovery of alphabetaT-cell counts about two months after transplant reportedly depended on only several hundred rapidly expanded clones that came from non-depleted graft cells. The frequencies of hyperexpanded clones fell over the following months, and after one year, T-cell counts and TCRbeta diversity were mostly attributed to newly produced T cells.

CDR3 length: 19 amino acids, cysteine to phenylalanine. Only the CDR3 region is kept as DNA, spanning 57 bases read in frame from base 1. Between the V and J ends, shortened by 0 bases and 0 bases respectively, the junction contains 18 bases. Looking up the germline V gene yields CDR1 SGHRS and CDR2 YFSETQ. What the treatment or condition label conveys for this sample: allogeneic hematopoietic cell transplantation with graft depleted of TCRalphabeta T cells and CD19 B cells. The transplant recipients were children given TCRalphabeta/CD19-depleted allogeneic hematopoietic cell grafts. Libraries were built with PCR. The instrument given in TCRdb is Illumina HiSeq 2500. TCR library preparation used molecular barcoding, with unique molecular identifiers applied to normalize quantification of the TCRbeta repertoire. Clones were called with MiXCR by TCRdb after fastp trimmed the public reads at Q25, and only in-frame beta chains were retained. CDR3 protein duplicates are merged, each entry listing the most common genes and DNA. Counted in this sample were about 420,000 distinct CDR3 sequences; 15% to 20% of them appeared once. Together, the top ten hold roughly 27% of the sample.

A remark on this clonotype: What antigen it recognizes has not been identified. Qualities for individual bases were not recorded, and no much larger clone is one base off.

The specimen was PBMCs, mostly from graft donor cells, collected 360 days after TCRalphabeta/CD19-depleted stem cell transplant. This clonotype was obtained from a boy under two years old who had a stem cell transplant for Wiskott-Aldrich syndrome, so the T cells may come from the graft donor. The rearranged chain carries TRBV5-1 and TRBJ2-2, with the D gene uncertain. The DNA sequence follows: TGCGCCAGCAGCTTGGATAGGAATCGCCTAGTGTCGAACACCGGGGAGCTGTTTTTT. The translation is CASSLDRNRLVSNTGELFF.